The 15 T cell receptor beta chains given below trace back to one sample, sequenced in a study of cytomegalovirus exposure and HLA in healthy donors. Primers included in the PCR were 60 Vbeta and 13 Jbeta primers. TCRdb keeps only in-frame clones here, not all; method: immunoSEQ multiplex PCR. The sample shows tens of thousands of clones, about 71% of them seen only once. The sample consisted of PBMCs. These receptors were collected from a woman aged 45-65 years in good health and CMV-seropositive.

This clone has more than one count but fewer than ten. The rearrangement joins TRBV7-2 to TRBJ1-2, with 9 positions matching TRBD1. The V gene end was trimmed by 4 bases and the J gene end by 4 bases; junction bases not matched to a gene: 7. Germline V gene sequence: CDR1 SGHTA, CDR2 FQGNSA. This CDR3 has 15 amino acids. The CDR3 bases are TGTGCCAGCAGCTCTGAGGGACAGGGCATCTATGGCTACACCTTC. It yields the protein CASSSEGQGIYGYTF.

This clone was counted between two and nine times. The gene calls are TRBV19 and TRBJ1-1; 8 bases are shared with TRBD1. Looked up from germline, CDR1 is LNHDA and CDR2 is SQIVND (reference sequence). Unmatched junction bases numbered 5, after V lost 7 bases and J lost 4 bases. This CDR3 has 13 residues. The chain's CDR3 is CASIRGPGTEAFF. The CDR3 bases are TGTGCCAGTATCAGGGGGCCGGGCACTGAAGCTTTCTTT.

This clone showed up just a few times. The chain recombines TRBV28 with TRBJ2-1; 13 bases line up with TRBD2. This CDR3 region has 16 residues. The junction had 16 bases not matched to a gene; V was cut back by 5 bases and J by 15 bases. In germline, CDR1 is MDHEN, CDR2 SYDVKM. The CDR3 DNA follows: TGTGCCAGCAGTGTCACAGGCGCCGGGACTAGCGGGAATCGGTTCTTC. Translation: CASSVTGAGTSGNRFF.

The chain employs TRBV4-2 and TRBJ1-4; TRBD1 is a possible D gene (6 bases). There are 16 residues in the CDR3. The ends were cut back, 2 bases at V and 0 bases at J, with 10 bases in the middle. The V gene's germline CDR1 is LGHNA and CDR2 YNFKEQ. CDR3 protein: CASSQQHRATNEKLFF. The CDR3 nucleotides are TGTGCCAGCAGCCAACAGCACAGGGCAACTAATGAAAAACTGTTTTTT.

A word on this clone: Distinct nucleotide sequences in the sample also encode this CDR3. The V gene is TRBV9, the J gene TRBJ2-1, with D perhaps TRBD2 (5 bases). Germline V gene lookup returns CDR1 SGDLS and CDR2 YYNGEE. Trimming removed 1 base at V and 0 bases at J, with 8 bases between. The CDR3 is 15 amino acids. The CDR3 is CASSVSGSSYNEQFF. The CDR3 bases are TGTGCCAGCAGCGTAAGCGGTAGCTCCTACAATGAGCAGTTCTTC.

The genes are TRBV6-6 and TRBJ2-1; TRBD2 matches 8 bases. Germline CDR1 and CDR2: MNHNY and SVGAGI (reference sequence). The V segment lost 6 bases and the J segment 7 bases; nucleotides outside the gene matches: 8. The CDR3 is made up of 14 amino acids. The chain's CDR3 is CASSPGTRANEQFF. The CDR3 region has the DNA TGTGCCAGCAGCCCTGGGACTAGGGCTAATGAGCAGTTCTTC.

The chain couples TRBV15 to TRBJ1-2; 9 nucleotides agree with TRBD1. The CDR3 length is 13 residues. Germline values: CDR1 LNHNV, CDR2 YYDKDF (reference sequence). The J segment lost 9 bases and the V segment lost 4 bases, leaving 6 bases of the junction unmatched. This CDR3 reads CATSTDRGSSYTF. The CDR3 coding sequence is TGTGCCACCAGCACGGACAGGGGCAGTAGCTACACCTTC.

The sample holds a few counts of this clone. The chain links TRBV30 to TRBJ2-2; TRBD2 matches at 10 bases. The V and J ends lost 5 bases and 4 bases, in that order; junction bases with no gene match: 4. Germline-derived CDR1 and CDR2 are GTSNPN and SVGIG (reference sequence). CDR3 length: 14 residues. The CDR3 is CAWDASGGTGELFF. CDR3 in DNA: TGTGCCTGGGATGCTAGCGGGGGCACCGGGGAGCTGTTTTTT.

The V and J genes are TRBV11-3 and TRBJ1-2, with D hard to call. The CDR3 is 13 amino acids. Deletions cut 3 bases from V and 4 bases from J, with 9 bases between. CDR1 and CDR2 from the germline V gene are SGHNT and YENEEA. In DNA form, the CDR3 reads TGTGCCAGCAGCTTGCAGGAGGGCTATGGCTACACCTTC. This sequence encodes CASSLQEGYGYTF.

The V call is TRBV5-1, the J call TRBJ2-6; 9 bases agree with TRBD1. CDR3 length equals 19 residues. Germline CDR1 is SGHRS and CDR2 is YFSETQ. V trimming: 0 bases; J trimming: 0 bases; junction bases outside the gene matches: 7. The CDR3 protein is CASSLEPGQGFSGANVLTF. For the CDR3, the DNA is TGCGCCAGCAGCTTGGAACCGGGACAGGGCTTCTCTGGGGCCAACGTCCTGACTTTC.

This rearrangement joins TRBV11-2 to TRBJ2-5; 9 nucleotides agree with TRBD2. The J segment lost 4 bases and the V segment lost 3 bases, leaving 6 bases of the junction unmatched. This CDR3 is 15 amino acids long. The germline V gene encodes CDR1 SGHAT and CDR2 FQNNGV. As DNA, the CDR3 is TGTGCCAGCAGCTTTGTCGCTAGCGGGACAGAGACCCAGTACTTC. This encodes CASSFVASGTETQYF.

This chain joins TRBV10-2 and TRBJ1-5; D is uncertain. Trimming cost V 8 bases and J 4 bases, with 12 bases left between them. Germline V gene data show CDR1 as WSHSY and CDR2 as SAAADI. The CDR3 is 13 amino acids. Written as DNA, the CDR3 is TGCGCCAGCGCATTCACGGGGAATCAGCCCCAGCATTTT. Amino acids: CASAFTGNQPQHF.

The chain recombines TRBV28 with TRBJ2-1; TRBD2 matches 9 bases. CDR1 and CDR2 from the germline V gene are MDHEN and SYDVKM. V shed 8 bases, J shed 9 bases, and the junction held 11 bases outside the gene matches. CDR3 length: 14 residues. CDR3 DNA sequence: TGTGCCAGCGTTCGGGCTAGCGGGATTGTTGAGCAGTTCTTC. Its protein is CASVRASGIVEQFF.

This clone showed up just once. The chain combines TRBV11-2 with TRBJ1-6; 7 bases are shared with TRBD1. This CDR3 region has 13 residues. V gave up 5 bases and J gave up 8 bases; unmatched junction bases: 3. Per germline, CDR1 SGHAT and CDR2 FQNNGV. As DNA, the CDR3 is TGTGCCAGCAGCGGACAGGCCGATTCACCCCTCCACTTT. Residues: CASSGQADSPLHF.

The V gene is TRBV6-4, the J gene TRBJ2-2, with 8 nucleotides matching TRBD2. Germline V gene lookup returns CDR1 MRHNA and CDR2 SNTAGT. CDR3 length equals 15 residues. V trimming: 6 bases; J trimming: 7 bases; junction bases outside the gene matches: 10. DNA for the CDR3: TGTGCCAGCAGCTTGGACTCCGGGGGGGACGGGGAGCTGTTTTTT. Translated, it gives CASSLDSGGDGELFF.